These 31 T cell receptor beta chains originate from one sample sequenced in a study of human T cells and chemical hapten exposure. In TCRdb, the RACE reads were re-called with MiXCR into one record per CDR3 protein. The sample has some 120,000 distinct CDR3 sequences; about 12% are singletons. The time point is: patch test 1, 2 weeks after DPC sensitization. Treatment here: therapeutic diphenylcyclopropenone sensitization with weekly scalp DPC. The sample here was whole blood, taken in connection with sensitization to the hapten diphenylcyclopropenone (DPC). Every receptor here comes from a woman aged 45 to 65 with alopecia areata. Some clones in this sample may be carry-over from other donors' samples.

There are many counts of this clonotype. V is TRBV7-8 and J is TRBJ1-6; tentatively, D is TRBD1 (5 bases). This CDR3 is 16 amino acids long. Germline V gives CDR1 SGHVS, CDR2 FQNEAQ. V was shortened by 0 bases and J by 3 bases, with 9 bases between the two germline ends. The CDR3 region has the DNA TGTGCCAGCAGCTTAGCCAGGGTCTTCTATAATTCACCCCTCCACTTT. Protein product: CASSLARVFYNSPLHF.

This clonotype was observed many times. V usage is TRBV18 and J usage is TRBJ2-5; D is perhaps TRBD1 or TRBD2 (5 bases each). The CDR3 is made up of 14 amino acids. The V end was cut by 7 bases, the J end by 4 bases, with 16 bases between. Per the germline V gene, CDR1 is KGHSH and CDR2 is LQKENI. The CDR3 coding sequence is TGTGCCAGCTTCCGGGACGAAGGGCGAGAGACCCAGTACTTC. Translating it yields CASFRDEGRETQYF. Supplemented by reference TRBV18 and TRBJ2-5, the full variable domain reads NAGVMQNPRHLVRRRGQEARLRCSPMKGHSHVYWYRQLPEEGLKFMVYLQKENIIDESGMPKERFSAEFPKEGPSILRIQQVVRGDSAAYFCASFRDEGRETQYFGPGTRLLVL.

This clonotype was counted at least ten times. The chain joins TRBV2 to TRBJ1-4; TRBD1 might be the D (5 bases). Germline V CDR1 and CDR2: SNHLY, FYNNEI. The CDR3 length is 14 residues. V was clipped by 1 base and J by 11 bases, with 14 bases between them. The CDR3 DNA follows: TGTGCCAGCAGTGAAGGCTACCGACAGACCAAACTGTTTTTT. Translation: CASSEGYRQTKLFF. Combining the CDR3 with reference TRBV2 and TRBJ1-4 gives the whole variable domain EPEVTQTPSHQVTQMGQEVILRCVPISNHLYFYWYRQILGQKVEFLVSFYNNEISEKSEIFDDQFSVERPDGSNFTLKIRSTKLEDSAMYFCASSEGYRQTKLFFGSGTQLSVL.

The chain is built from TRBV7-9 and TRBJ2-1; D remains ambiguous. The CDR3 is 13 amino acids. V was shortened by 1 base and J by 12 bases, with 13 bases between the two germline ends. Germline-derived CDR1 and CDR2 are SEHNR and FQNEAQ (reference sequence). CDR3 residues: CASSLESRRGQFF. In nucleotides, the CDR3 is TGTGCCAGCAGCTTAGAGAGTCGCCGTGGGCAGTTCTTC. Using reference TRBV7-9 and TRBJ2-1 for the parts outside the CDR3, the full variable domain is DTGVSQNPRHKITKRGQNVTFRCDPISEHNRLYWYRQTLGQGPEFLTYFQNEAQLEKSRLLSDRFSAERPKGSFSTLEIQRTEQGDSAMYLCASSLESRRGQFFGPGTRLTVL.

This sequence joins TRBV14 and TRBJ1-1; D remains ambiguous. The germline V and J ends were trimmed by 6 bases and 2 bases, with 10 bases remaining between them. The CDR3 is 13 residues long. Germline loops: CDR1 SGHDN, CDR2 FVKESK. The DNA for the CDR3 is TGTGCCAGCAGAGAGCAATTTAACACTGAAGCTTTCTTT. Protein product: CASREQFNTEAFF.

This clonotype has at least ten counts. Here the CDR3 DNA reads TGCAGTGCTCTTTCCCTGAGTGGGGGCCGACAAGAGACCCAGTACTTC. It specifies CSALSLSGGRQETQYF. The chain employs TRBV20-1 and TRBJ2-5, with a tentative D call TRBD1 (6 bases). CDR1 and CDR2 from the germline V gene are DFQATT and SNEGSKA (reference sequence). V lost 5 bases and J 2 bases, leaving 21 bases between the germline ends. This CDR3 is built from 16 residues.

This clonotype was picked up a small number of times. The J gene is TRBJ1-5, the V gene TRBV12-3 or TRBV12-4; D is unclear. This CDR3 has 13 residues. Trimming cost V 2 bases and J 6 bases, with 8 bases left between them. CDR3 protein: CASSLNGVQPQHF. The CDR3 region has the DNA TGTGCCAGCAGTTTAAACGGGGTTCAGCCCCAGCATTTT.

J is TRBJ2-7 and V is TRBV2, with 9 positions matching TRBD1. The ends lost 5 bases at V and 1 base at J; junction bases unmatched: 12. Per the germline V gene, CDR1 is SNHLY and CDR2 is FYNNEI. This CDR3 spans 17 amino acids. CDR3 sequence: CASSFPDRDRVSYEQYF. CDR3 bases: TGTGCCAGCAGTTTTCCCGACCGGGACAGGGTGTCCTACGAGCAGTACTTC.

The chain uses TRBV27 and TRBJ2-3; perhaps D is TRBD1 or TRBD2 (5 bases each). The CDR3 extends over 15 amino acids. Germline V gives CDR1 MNHEY, CDR2 SMNVEV (reference sequence). The V and J ends lost 8 bases and 2 bases respectively, with 17 bases between them. Written as DNA, the CDR3 is TGTGCCAGCTACCCTCTGGGGGTTAACACAGATACGCAGTATTTT. Translated: CASYPLGVNTDTQYF.

This clonotype was seen repeatedly, ten times or more. V and J are TRBV11-2 and TRBJ2-3; a weak D match, TRBD2 (5 bases). This CDR3 contains 16 residues. V lost 0 bases, J lost 4 bases, and 14 bases lay in between. Looked up from germline, CDR1 is SGHAT and CDR2 is FQNNGV. CDR3 amino acids: CASSLDALASSDTQYF. The DNA for the CDR3 is TGTGCCAGCAGCTTAGACGCGCTAGCTTCTTCAGATACGCAGTATTTT.

This clonotype was counted ten times or more. The chain has TRBV11-2 and TRBJ2-7, with D perhaps matching TRBD2 (5 bases). V dropped 5 bases and J dropped 0 bases, with 14 bases sitting between them. The V gene's germline CDR1 is SGHAT and CDR2 FQNNGV. This CDR3 is built from 15 residues. CDR3 sequence: CASSPALSGSYEQYF. For the CDR3, the DNA is TGTGCCAGCAGCCCCGCCTTAAGCGGCTCCTACGAGCAGTACTTC.

Only a few counts were recorded for this clonotype. This chain joins TRBV3-1 and TRBJ1-4; the D gene is possibly TRBD1 (5 bases). The CDR3 is 14 amino acids. Germline CDR1 is LGHDT and CDR2 is YNNKEL (reference sequence). Trimming left V 4 bases short and J 8 bases short, with 14 bases between. The CDR3 here is CASSPHGAGEKLFF. DNA of the CDR3: TGTGCCAGCAGCCCTCACGGGGCGGGAGAAAAACTGTTTTTT.

This chain joins TRBV11-3 and TRBJ2-1; D unclear. The CDR3 loop spans 12 amino acids. Germline V gene sequence: CDR1 SGHNT, CDR2 YENEEA. V was trimmed by 5 bases and J by 4 bases, leaving 6 bases between them. CDR3 DNA sequence: TGTGCCAGCAGCCGAAGGTACAATGAGCAGTTCTTC. Translated: CASSRRYNEQFF.

The table lists this clonotype with many counts. The chain links TRBV6-1 to TRBJ1-2; the D is unclear. From germline, CDR1 is MNHNS and CDR2 SASEGT. V was cut by 1 base and J by 3 bases, with 6 bases left in between. This CDR3 is 13 amino acids long. CDR3 in DNA: TGTGCCAGCAGTGAAGAAGTCTACTATGGCTACACCTTC. Its protein product is CASSEEVYYGYTF.

This clonotype was detected only a few times. CDR3 DNA sequence: TGTGCCAGCAGCCCTGCCGGCAGCCAAGAGACCCAGTACTTC. Translating gives CASSPAGSQETQYF. The chain recombines TRBV28 with TRBJ2-5; unclear D gene. This CDR3 region has 14 residues. Germline V gene lookup returns CDR1 MDHEN and CDR2 SYDVKM. V dropped 6 bases and J dropped 1 base, with 12 bases sitting between them.

Only a few counts were recorded for this clonotype. The J gene is TRBJ2-7, the V gene TRBV3-1; possible D gene TRBD1, 5 bases. CDR3 length: 14 residues. V was trimmed by 2 bases and J by 5 bases, leaving 13 bases between them. Germline V CDR1 and CDR2: LGHDT, YNNKEL (reference sequence). The CDR3 nucleotides are TGTGCCAGCAGCCAAACAGGCCTGTCGGACGAGCAGTACTTC. It translates to CASSQTGLSDEQYF.

The chain couples TRBV29-1 to TRBJ1-5, with D hard to call. Trimming cost V 5 bases and J 0 bases, with 14 bases left between them. The CDR3 sequence is 15 residues long. Germline V gene data show CDR1 as SQVTM and CDR2 as ANQGSEA. The CDR3 sequence: CSVTENSHSNQPQHF. The CDR3 DNA reads TGCAGCGTTACCGAGAACAGCCATAGCAATCAGCCCCAGCATTTT.

The chain employs TRBV3-1 and TRBJ1-1; no firm D call. The CDR3 contains 19 residues. Germline V gene lookup returns CDR1 LGHDT and CDR2 YNNKEL (reference sequence). V lost 0 bases to trimming and J lost 6 bases, with 26 bases between them. CDR3 nucleotides: TGTGCCAGCAGCCAAGACGAAGGGTGGGCTTACCCTGAGACCGCTGAAGCTTTCTTT. Its translation is CASSQDEGWAYPETAEAFF.

This clonotype was observed many times. V gene TRBV28 combines with J gene TRBJ2-7; no clear D gene. There are 11 residues in the CDR3. Trimming shortened V by 6 bases and J by 3 bases, and 6 bases separated the two germline ends. Germline lookup yields CDR1 MDHEN and CDR2 SYDVKM. This chain's CDR3 is CASSPDYEQYF. In nucleotides, the CDR3 is TGTGCCAGCAGCCCAGACTACGAGCAGTACTTC.

The sample holds many counts of this clonotype. CDR3 DNA: TGTGCCAGCTCACAACAGGGGGCTGGGTACGAGCAGTACTTC. This sequence encodes CASSQQGAGYEQYF. V gene TRBV18 combines with J gene TRBJ2-7; TRBD1 agrees at 9 bases. With 4 bases clipped from V and 4 bases from J, the junction kept 5 bases outside the gene matches. From germline, CDR1 is KGHSH and CDR2 LQKENI. This CDR3 region has 14 residues.

This clonotype was detected ten times or more. The chain employs TRBV11-2 and TRBJ1-1; D is undetermined. CDR1 is SGHAT and CDR2 is FQNNGV in the germline V gene. Trimming left V 3 bases short and J 0 bases short, with 8 bases between. The CDR3 runs to 14 residues. CDR3 amino acids: CASSLGYMNTEAFF. The CDR3 nucleotides are TGTGCCAGCAGCTTGGGGTACATGAACACTGAAGCTTTCTTT.

In this sample, this clonotype turned up a few times. The chain employs TRBV18 and TRBJ1-4; D ambiguous. Germline V gene sequence: CDR1 KGHSH, CDR2 LQKENI. Trimming shortened V by 8 bases and J by 3 bases, and 13 bases separated the two germline ends. The CDR3 spans 14 residues. CDR3 residues: CASAYGRSNEKLFF. CDR3 bases: TGTGCCAGCGCCTATGGTCGGTCTAATGAAAAACTGTTTTTT.

This clonotype was seen many times. The chain couples TRBV7-8 to TRBJ1-3; TRBD1 aligns across 8 bases. With V trimmed by 4 bases and J by 1 base, 0 bases remained unmatched. Looked up from germline, CDR1 is SGHVS and CDR2 is FQNEAQ. The length of the CDR3 is 14 residues. The CDR3 DNA sequence: TGTGCCAGCAGCTACAGGGGGTCTGGAAACACCATATATTTT. Translating gives CASSYRGSGNTIYF. The full variable domain, its missing parts supplied by reference TRBV7-8 and TRBJ1-3, is GAGVSQSPRYKVAKRGQDVALRCDPISGHVSLFWYQQALGQGPEFLTYFQNEAQLDKSGLPSDRFFAERPEGSVSTLKIQRTQQEDSAVYLCASSYRGSGNTIYFGEGSWLTVV.

This sequence joins TRBV5-6 and TRBJ1-3; possible D gene TRBD1, 6 bases. Germline values: CDR1 SGHDT, CDR2 YYEEEE. Trimming left V 1 base short and J 4 bases short, with 12 bases between. The CDR3 runs to 15 residues. CDR3 nucleotide sequence: TGTGCCAGCAGCTTGAGGGGGAATACGGGAAACACCATATATTTT. Protein sequence: CASSLRGNTGNTIYF.

In this sample, this clonotype turned up many times. This chain connects TRBV6-5 to TRBJ2-7; tentative D call: TRBD1 (5 bases). Germline CDR1 reads MNHEY; CDR2 reads SVGAGI. The V end was cut by 2 bases, the J end by 6 bases, with 14 bases between. This CDR3 is 14 amino acids long. The CDR3 DNA follows: TGTGCCAGCAGTTACGGCCCAGGGTTGGTCGAGCAGTACTTC. It encodes CASSYGPGLVEQYF.

At least ten counts were recorded for this clonotype. This sequence joins TRBV4-3 and TRBJ1-2; D gene ambiguous. Germline CDR1 is LGHNA and CDR2 is YSLEER. The CDR3 has 15 amino acids. V lost 0 bases, J lost 0 bases, and 8 bases lay in between. DNA of the CDR3: TGCGCCAGCAGCCAAGATCACGGTCCTAACTATGGCTACACCTTC. Encoded protein: CASSQDHGPNYGYTF.

V usage is TRBV7-2 and J usage is TRBJ2-5; 12 nucleotides align to TRBD2. V shed 5 bases and J 9 bases; nucleotides not matched to a gene: 13. The CDR3 is made up of 16 amino acids. The germline V gene encodes CDR1 SGHTA and CDR2 FQGNSA. DNA of the CDR3: TGTGCCAGCAGCCGACTAGCGGGGGAGGTGCGGTATGCCCAGTACTTC. This translates into CASSRLAGEVRYAQYF. The variable domain in full, completed from reference TRBV7-2 and TRBJ2-5, reads GAGVSQSPSNKVTEKGKDVELRCDPISGHTALYWYRQSLGQGLEFLIYFQGNSAPDKSGLPSDRFSAERTGGSVSTLTIQRTQQEDSAVYLCASSRLAGEVRYAQYFGPGTRLLVL.

Ten or more counts support this clonotype. This chain uses TRBV29-1 with TRBJ1-2; no firm D call. The V end lost 8 bases, the J end lost 3 bases, and 10 bases lay between the germline ends. Germline CDR1 is SQVTM and CDR2 is ANQGSEA. CDR3 length: 11 amino acids. The CDR3: CSISTDYGYTF. In DNA, the CDR3 is TGCAGCATCTCGACCGACTATGGCTACACCTTC.

Many counts were recorded for this clonotype. The rearrangement joins TRBV20-1 to TRBJ2-7, with D hard to call. The V and J ends lost 3 bases and 5 bases respectively, with 14 bases between them. Germline CDR1 is DFQATT and CDR2 is SNEGSKA (reference sequence). CDR3 length: 13 residues. The CDR3 DNA follows: TGCAGTGCTAGGCTCCCAACTCTCAACGAGCAGTACTTC. Protein product: CSARLPTLNEQYF.

This clonotype was recorded a few times. This sequence joins TRBV18 and TRBJ1-1; D remains ambiguous. Germline values: CDR1 KGHSH, CDR2 LQKENI. The V end was cut by 3 bases, the J end by 9 bases, with 14 bases between. The length of the CDR3 is 13 residues. DNA of the CDR3: TGTGCCAGCTCACCCGGAGAGGAATCTAAAGCTTTCTTT. It codes for CASSPGEESKAFF.

The J gene is TRBJ1-2, the V gene TRBV11-2; the D gene is possibly TRBD1 (5 bases). The germline V gene encodes CDR1 SGHAT and CDR2 FQNNGV. CDR3 size: 13 residues. Trimming pared 5 bases from V and 4 bases from J, leaving 11 bases between. CDR3 DNA: TGTGCCAGCAGCCGCGGCAGGGTCTATGGCTACACCTTC. This encodes CASSRGRVYGYTF.